This TCR beta chain was captured by sequencing in a study of cytomegalovirus exposure and HLA in healthy donors. In regard to this clone: The target antigen is unknown.

In the PCR, 60 Vbeta and 13 Jbeta primers were used. Here immunoSEQ multiplex PCR was the method, and the copy in TCRdb shows in-frame clones only, minus some. Here the sample spans 150,000 or so clones, 70% to 80% being singletons. The CDR3 runs 14 residues. CDR1 and CDR2 from the germline V gene are SGHRS and YFSETQ. The V gene lost 0 bases and the J gene lost 1 base, with 8 bases spanning the gap. Findings and caveats of the study: In a later analysis, specific HLA alleles were associated with approximately 17,000 TCR beta sequences at a 0.05 false discovery rate. Per published reports, the classifier diagnosed cytomegalovirus status with high specificity and sensitivity.

J is TRBJ2-7 and V is TRBV5-1; D gene ambiguous. Material: PBMCs. The source is a man aged 25-45 years in good health and CMV-seropositive. The CDR3 reads CASSLAEHSYEQYF. The CDR3 nucleotides read TGCGCCAGCAGCTTGGCCGAACATTCCTACGAGCAGTACTTC.